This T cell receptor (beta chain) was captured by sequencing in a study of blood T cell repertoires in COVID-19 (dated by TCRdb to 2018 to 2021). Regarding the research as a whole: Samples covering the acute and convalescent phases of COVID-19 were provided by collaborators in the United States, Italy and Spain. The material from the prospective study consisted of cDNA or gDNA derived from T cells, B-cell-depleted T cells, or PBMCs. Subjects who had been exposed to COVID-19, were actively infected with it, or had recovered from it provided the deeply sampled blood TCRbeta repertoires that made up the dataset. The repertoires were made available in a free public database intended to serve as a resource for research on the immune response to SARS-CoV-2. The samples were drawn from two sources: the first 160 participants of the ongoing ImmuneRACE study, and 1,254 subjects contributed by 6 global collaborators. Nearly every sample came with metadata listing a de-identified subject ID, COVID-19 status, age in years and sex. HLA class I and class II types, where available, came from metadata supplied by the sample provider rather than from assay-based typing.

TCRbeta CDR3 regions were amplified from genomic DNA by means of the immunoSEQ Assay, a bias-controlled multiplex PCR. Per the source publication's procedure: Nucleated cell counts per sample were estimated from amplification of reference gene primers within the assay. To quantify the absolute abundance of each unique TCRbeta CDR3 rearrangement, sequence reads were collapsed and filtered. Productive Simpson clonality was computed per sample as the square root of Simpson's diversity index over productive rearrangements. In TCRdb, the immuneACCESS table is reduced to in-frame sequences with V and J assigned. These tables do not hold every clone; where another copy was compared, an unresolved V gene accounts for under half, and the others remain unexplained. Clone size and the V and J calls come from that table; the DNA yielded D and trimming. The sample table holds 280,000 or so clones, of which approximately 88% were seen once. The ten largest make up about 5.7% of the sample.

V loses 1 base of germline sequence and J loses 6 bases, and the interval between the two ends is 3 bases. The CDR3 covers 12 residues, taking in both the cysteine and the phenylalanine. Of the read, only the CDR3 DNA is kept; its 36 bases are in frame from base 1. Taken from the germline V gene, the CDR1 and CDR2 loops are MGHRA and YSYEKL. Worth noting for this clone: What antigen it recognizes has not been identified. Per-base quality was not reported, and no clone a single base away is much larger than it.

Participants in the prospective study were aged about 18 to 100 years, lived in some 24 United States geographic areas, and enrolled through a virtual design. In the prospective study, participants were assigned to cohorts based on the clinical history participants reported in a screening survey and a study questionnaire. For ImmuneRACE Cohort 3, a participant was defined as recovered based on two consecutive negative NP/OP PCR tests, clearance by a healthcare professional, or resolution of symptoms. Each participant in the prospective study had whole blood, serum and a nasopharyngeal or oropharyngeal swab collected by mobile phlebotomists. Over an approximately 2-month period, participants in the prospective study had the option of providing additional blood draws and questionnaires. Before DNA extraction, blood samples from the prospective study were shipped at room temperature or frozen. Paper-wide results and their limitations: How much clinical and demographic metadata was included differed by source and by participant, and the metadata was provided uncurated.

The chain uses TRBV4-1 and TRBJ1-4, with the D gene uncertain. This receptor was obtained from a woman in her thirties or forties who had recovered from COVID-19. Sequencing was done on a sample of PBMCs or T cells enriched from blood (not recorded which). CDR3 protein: CASSQVYEKLFF. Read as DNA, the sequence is TGCGCCAGCAGCCAAGTCTATGAAAAACTGTTTTTT.